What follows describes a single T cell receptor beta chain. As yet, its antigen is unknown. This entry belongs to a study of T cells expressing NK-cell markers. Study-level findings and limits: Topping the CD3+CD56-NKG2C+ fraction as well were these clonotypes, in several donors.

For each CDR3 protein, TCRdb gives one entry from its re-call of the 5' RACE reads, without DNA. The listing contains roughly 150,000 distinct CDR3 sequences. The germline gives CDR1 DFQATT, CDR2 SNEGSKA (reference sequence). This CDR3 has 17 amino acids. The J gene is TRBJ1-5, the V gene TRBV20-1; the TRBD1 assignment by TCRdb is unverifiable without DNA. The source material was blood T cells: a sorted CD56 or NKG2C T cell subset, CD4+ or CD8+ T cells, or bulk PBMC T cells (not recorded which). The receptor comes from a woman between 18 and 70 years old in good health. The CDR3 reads CSARDPLGGRDNQPQHF.